The TCR beta chain under discussion was sequenced for a study of cytomegalovirus exposure and HLA in healthy donors. Broader study findings: Three CMV-associated chains were confirmed in vitro to be specific for CMV antigens. CMV serostatus was the only recorded immune exposure for donors. Analysis performed later found roughly 18,000 TCR beta sequences associated with HLA alleles at 0.05 false discovery rate.

The PCR was carried out with 60 Vbeta primers and 13 Jbeta primers. The protocol was immunoSEQ multiplex PCR, while the TCRdb copy is restricted to in-frame clones and leaves out a portion. The sample lists approximately 76,000 clones, 70% to 80% occurring once. Details on this clone: The antigen is unknown. Different DNA sequences within this sample yield the same CDR3.

This TCR derives from a man aged 25-45 years in good health and CMV-seronegative. Specimen: PBMCs.

Written as DNA, the CDR3 is TGTGCCGGCACTCTCTCAGGTCCGACGCAGTATTTT. It codes for CAGTLSGPTQYF. The genes are TRBV2 and TRBJ2-3; D remains unclear. Germline loops: CDR1 SNHLY, CDR2 FYNNEI. CDR3 length equals 12 residues. V was clipped by 11 bases and J by 9 bases, with 18 bases between them.